In this sample, the clone carrying this T cell receptor (beta chain) turned up many times. Its target is not known. Compared with germline, one end of the junction differs, possibly owing to a read error. The data were obtained in a study of T-cell reconstitution after alpha-beta-depleted transplantation in children. Unique molecular identifiers were used to barcode this TCRbeta library. Each CDR3 protein gets one entry after TCRdb re-called the PCR reads with MiXCR. The profile shows tens of thousands of distinct CDR3 sequences, about 6.2% of them singletons. Findings of the study overall: It was surviving recipient T cells and thymic progenitors that gave some patients high TCRbeta diversity at day 60. The authors attributed T-cell counts and diversity one year after transplant mostly to newly produced T cells. About two months after transplant, alpha-beta T cells reportedly came from several hundred expanded graft clones.

Germline CDR1 reads MDHEN; CDR2 reads SYDVKM. The CDR3 loop spans 12 amino acids. The input for sequencing was PBMCs, mostly from graft donor cells, taken 180 days after TCRalphabeta/CD19-depleted stem cell transplant. This sequence joins TRBV28 and TRBJ2-1; 11 nucleotides agree with TRBD2. This sequence was found in a male patient aged 5 to 17 who had a stem cell transplant for acute myeloid leukemia, so the T cells may come from the graft donor. The CDR3: CASRLAGGNFLF. The CDR3 coding sequence is TGTGCCAGCCGTCTAGCGGGAGGCAATTTTCTCTTC.